The clone carrying this TCR beta chain was seen a single time. Using immunoSEQ multiplex PCR, the repertoire was profiled, and TCRdb retains in-frame clones only, with some absent. This table holds more than 95,000 clones, around four fifths found once. The entry originates in a study of blood T cell repertoires in COVID-19. Trimming left V 0 bases short and J 2 bases short, with 9 bases between. The CDR3 loop spans 15 amino acids. CDR1 is SGHTA, CDR2 FQGTGA, per germline. The sample consisted of peripheral blood. This TCR derives from a man of 80 years or more with COVID-19, enrolled during active disease. This chain uses TRBV7-3 with TRBJ2-3; TRBD2 is a possible D gene (5 bases). The CDR3 DNA reads TGTGCCAGCAGCTTAACGTTACGGGACACAGATACGCAGTATTTT. This codes for CASSLTLRDTDTQYF. The variable domain in full, completed from reference TRBV7-3 and TRBJ2-3, reads GAGVSQTPSNKVTEKGKYVELRCDPISGHTALYWYRQSLGQGPEFLIYFQGTGAADDSGLPNDRFFAVRPEGSVSTLKIQRTERGDSAVYLCASSLTLRDTDTQYFGPGTRLTVL.